This paragraph reports one T cell receptor (beta chain). This clone was counted a single time. Its antigen is still unknown. No qualities accompany the bases; no much larger clone lies one base away. This entry comes from a study of blood T cell repertoires in COVID-19 (dated by TCRdb to the early 2020s). Regarding the research as a whole: Collaborator samples came from the United States, Italy and Spain and covered acute and convalescent phases of COVID-19. The prospective study material was composed of cDNA or gDNA derived from T cells, B-cell-depleted T cells, or PBMCs. Deeply sampled blood TCRbeta repertoires from subjects exposed to, actively infected with, or recovered from COVID-19 were included in the dataset. The repertoires were released in a freely available public database intended as a resource for research on the immune response to SARS-CoV-2. The samples were drawn from the first 160 participants of the ongoing ImmuneRACE study and from 1,254 subjects provided by 6 global collaborators. A de-identified subject ID, COVID-19 status, age in years and sex were almost always included in the sample metadata. Where HLA class I and class II types were available, the types were taken from metadata supplied by the sample provider, not from assay-based typing. Beyond this particular receptor, the publication reports: Clinical and demographic metadata were provided uncurated, with the amount varying by source and participant.

In the prospective study, participants were 18 to 89 years old, resided in approximately 25 geographic areas of the United States, and were enrolled through a virtual design. In the prospective study, participants were assigned to cohorts based on the clinical history participants reported in a screening survey and a study questionnaire. Recovered participants in ImmuneRACE Cohort 3 were defined by two consecutive negative NP/OP PCR tests, clearance by a healthcare professional, or resolution of symptoms. In the prospective study, mobile phlebotomists collected whole blood, serum and a nasopharyngeal or oropharyngeal swab from each participant. Prospective study participants could optionally give additional blood draws and questionnaires over an approximately two-month period. Before DNA extraction, blood samples from the prospective study were shipped at room temperature or frozen. The junction carries 9 bases between V and J, which are trimmed by 2 bases and 6 bases respectively. From its cysteine to its phenylalanine, the CDR3 spans 12 amino acids. Only the CDR3 portion is preserved as DNA: 36 bases, with reading frame beginning at the first base. The germline V gene (reference sequence) supplies CDR1 SGHNT and CDR2 YYREEE.

The immunoSEQ Assay, a bias-controlled multiplex PCR, was used to amplify TCRbeta CDR3 regions from genomic DNA. Concerning the study's data processing: The number of nucleated cells in each sample was estimated by amplification of reference gene primers within the assay. To quantify the absolute abundance of each unique TCRbeta CDR3 rearrangement, sequence reads were collapsed and filtered. For each sample, productive Simpson clonality was calculated as the square root of Simpson's diversity index over productive rearrangements. Here the immuneACCESS table is served through TCRdb, limited to in-frame sequences with V and J called. Missing clones are a known gap in these copies; in checked studies unresolved V genes cover under half, and the rest lacks a known reason. That table supplies the V and J calls and clone size; D and trimming were determined from the DNA. Counted in this sample were fewer than 400,000 clones; over 80% of them appeared once. The ten biggest clones cover 8.9% of the sample.

The chain is encoded by TRBV5-4 joined to TRBJ2-7; TRBD1 is a weak D gene call, 5 bases matching. Sequenced: PBMCs or T cells enriched from blood (not recorded which). The source is a woman aged 18-29 years who had recovered from COVID-19. The DNA reads as follows: TGTGCCAGCAGCTTAGGCAGGGCCGAGCAGTACTTC. This translates into CASSLGRAEQYF.